This T cell receptor beta chain originates from a study of regulatory T cells in long-lasting Graves disease. Stated time point: persistent/refractory GD, antithyroid drugs over 5 years with positive TRAb. From RNA extracted from PBMCs, the TCR library was made. Both iRepertoire HTBI primers and Arm-PCR of CDR3 regions were used to build the TCR beta libraries. TCRdb fed the multiplex PCR reads into MiXCR, producing one record per CDR3 protein. Of about half a million distinct CDR3 sequences listed, approximately 23% were seen once; the top ten hold about an eighth. Germline V CDR1 and CDR2: SEHNR, FQNEAQ (reference sequence). V lost 0 bases to trimming and J lost 0 bases, with 18 bases between them. The CDR3 extends over 19 amino acids. This clonotype was counted a single time. No antigen is known for it. Broader study findings: Only peripheral blood was studied, not thyroid tissue. Persistent patients had a count of shared public clonotypes (roughly 2,500) that exceeded that of new patients (966).

The J gene is TRBJ1-5, the V gene TRBV7-9; D unresolved. This receptor was obtained from a female donor with Graves disease. This specimen was peripheral blood mononuclear cells (PBMCs), taken when the disease was refractory, from a patient treated with antithyroid drugs. CDR3 residues: CASSLASGVNLYSNQPQHF. CDR3 nucleotide sequence: TGTGCCAGCAGCTTAGCCTCGGGAGTGAACCTTTATAGCAATCAGCCCCAGCATTTT.